Presented here are 31 T cell receptor beta chains from one specimen sequenced in a study of T cells in Graves' hyperthyroidism and ophthalmopathy. Amplification of TCR beta CDR3 regions used RNA as the template. The HTBI primer set drove a first-round RT-PCR of the TCR CDR3. TCRdb itself ran the multiplex PCR reads through MiXCR, one entry per CDR3 protein. The data show hundreds of thousands of distinct CDR3 sequences, roughly 50% seen once. Sequencing input: peripheral blood or thyroid tissue (not recorded which). These receptors came from a woman in her late teens or twenties with Graves' hyperthyroidism.

The chain employs TRBV5-1 and TRBJ1-2; a possible D gene is TRBD1 (6 bases). V was shortened by 2 bases and J by 6 bases, with 14 bases between the two germline ends. This CDR3 spans 14 amino acids. CDR1 SGHRS and CDR2 YFSETQ come from the germline V gene. CDR3 DNA: TGCGCCAGCAGCTTACTCACGGGGGGCGATGGCTACACCTTC. Residues: CASSLLTGGDGYTF.

This clonotype showed up just a few times. The gene calls are TRBV9 and TRBJ1-2; D is unclear. The CDR3 sequence is 13 residues long. V lost 7 bases and J 8 bases, leaving 18 bases between the germline ends. Germline V lookup: CDR1 SGDLS, CDR2 YYNGEE. The CDR3 is CASQRRGLDGYTF. CDR3 sequence (DNA): TGTGCCAGCCAACGGCGAGGGTTAGACGGCTACACCTTC.

This clonotype has a handful of counts. This chain joins TRBV7-2 and TRBJ1-2; 8 bases fit TRBD1. V lost 5 bases and J lost 4; bases outside the gene matches: 9. The CDR3 has 15 residues. Germline assignment: CDR1 SGHTA and CDR2 FQGNSA. The CDR3 is CASSPRTGLSYGYTF. CDR3 bases: TGTGCCAGCAGCCCTAGGACAGGGCTTAGCTATGGCTACACCTTC.

In its sample, this clonotype was seen a few times. This sequence joins TRBV7-2 and TRBJ2-5; tentative D call: TRBD2 (5 bases). CDR1 and CDR2 from the germline V gene are SGHTA and FQGNSA. With 6 bases removed from V and 1 base from J, the gap between germline ends came to 12 bases. The CDR3 loop spans 14 amino acids. CDR3 protein: CASRPGLAQETQYF. The CDR3 DNA reads as TGTGCCAGCAGACCCGGACTCGCCCAAGAGACCCAGTACTTC.

This clonotype was detected ten times or more. In nucleotides, the CDR3 is TGTGCCAGCAGGCGTCCCGGGACAGGGGGCTTAGGTGAAAAACTGTTTTTT. Encoded protein: CASRRPGTGGLGEKLFF. The chain joins TRBV2 to TRBJ1-4, with 12 bases fitting TRBD1. The CDR3 loop spans 17 amino acids. Germline-derived CDR1 and CDR2 are SNHLY and FYNNEI. V trimming: 6 bases; J trimming: 7 bases; junction bases outside the gene matches: 12.

V gene TRBV24-1 combines with J gene TRBJ2-5; tentatively, D is TRBD1 (6 bases). V lost 2 bases and J 0 bases, leaving 12 bases between the germline ends. Germline values: CDR1 KGHDR, CDR2 SFDVKD. The CDR3 is 16 amino acids. CDR3 DNA: TGTGCCACCAGTGATTCCCAGGGGAAGTACCAAGAGACCCAGTACTTC. Protein sequence: CATSDSQGKYQETQYF.

The chain employs TRBV13 and TRBJ1-1, with 8 bases lining up with TRBD1. The junction had 4 bases not matched to a gene; V was cut back by 6 bases and J by 4 bases. CDR3 size: 13 residues. Germline V gene lookup returns CDR1 PRHDT and CDR2 FYEKMQ (reference sequence). Here the CDR3 DNA reads TGTGCCAGCAGTGAGGACAGGGCCACTGAAGCTTTCTTT. This encodes CASSEDRATEAFF. The variable domain in full, with the rest retrieved from reference TRBV13 and TRBJ1-1, is AAGVIQSPRHLIKEKRETATLKCYPIPRHDTVYWYQQGPGQDPQFLISFYEKMQSDKGSIPDRFSAQQFSDYHSELNMSSLELGDSALYFCASSEDRATEAFFGQGTRLTVV.

The rearrangement links TRBV20-1 to TRBJ1-5; TRBD1 aligns across 8 bases. CDR3 length equals 14 residues. Germline trimming cut 3 bases from V and 0 bases from J; bases unmatched to any gene: 1. In germline, CDR1 is DFQATT, CDR2 SNEGSKA (reference sequence). CDR3 sequence reads: CSARDRASNQPQHF. The CDR3 nucleotides read TGCAGTGCTAGGGACAGGGCTAGCAATCAGCCCCAGCATTTT.

This chain joins TRBV2 and TRBJ2-7, with D possibly TRBD1 on 6 matching bases. The germline CDR1 and CDR2 sequences are SNHLY and FYNNEI. The length of the CDR3 is 13 residues. Trimming left V 6 bases short and J 3 bases short, with 12 bases between. The DNA for the CDR3 is TGTGCCAGCAGCTACAGGGTTCGCTACGAGCAGTACTTC. Translating it yields CASSYRVRYEQYF.

This clonotype was counted a few times. The V call is TRBV7-9, the J call TRBJ2-7; a possible D gene is TRBD1 (5 bases). The germline V gene encodes CDR1 SEHNR and CDR2 FQNEAQ (reference sequence). The CDR3 sequence is 15 residues long. Between the trimmed V and J ends, which lost 5 bases and 5 bases, there was a span of 19 bases. CDR3 in DNA: TGTGCCAGCAGCAAGCCGAACAGGACCCTTCACGAGCAGTACTTC. Protein sequence: CASSKPNRTLHEQYF.

This chain joins TRBV15 and TRBJ2-7; 12 nucleotides match TRBD2. The germline CDR1 and CDR2 sequences are LNHNV and YYDKDF (reference sequence). Trimming removed 4 bases from V and 4 bases from J; junction bases left unmatched: 11. This CDR3 is built from 17 residues. In DNA, the CDR3 is TGTGCCACCAGCAAAGGACCTAGCGGGAGGGGGGGATACGAGCAGTACTTC. This codes for CATSKGPSGRGGYEQYF.

The chain is built from TRBV29-1 and TRBJ2-7, with D possibly matching TRBD1 (6 bases). Per the germline V gene, CDR1 is SQVTM and CDR2 is ANQGSEA. CDR3 size: 12 residues. The V and J ends lost 8 bases and 1 base respectively, with 12 bases between them. The CDR3 DNA sequence: TGCAGCACCCCAGGGGCTTCCTACGAGCAGTACTTC. Its protein product is CSTPGASYEQYF.

Points on this clonotype: This sequence may be a read error, since a much larger clone differs from it by one base. This chain uses TRBV7-3 with TRBJ1-2; 7 bases are a match to TRBD1. This CDR3 region has 14 residues. CDR1 is SGHTA, CDR2 FQGTGA, per germline. Trimming cost V 5 bases and J 4 bases; bases outside gene matches: 7. CDR3 DNA: TGTGCCAGCAGCCCGGGAGGACAGGTCTATGGCTACACCTTC. This codes for CASSPGGQVYGYTF.

The rearrangement links TRBV24-1 to TRBJ1-2, with 7 bases matching TRBD1. Germline V gene sequence: CDR1 KGHDR, CDR2 SFDVKD. This CDR3 contains 18 residues. After removal of 3 bases from V and 0 bases from J, the junction contained 12 bases not matched to a gene. In DNA form, the CDR3 reads TGTGCCACCAGTGATCATAGGGACAGTGTAACCTCTAACTATGGCTACACCTTC. This codes for CATSDHRDSVTSNYGYTF.

The chain links TRBV20-1 to TRBJ1-5; 7 bases map to TRBD1. This CDR3 spans 15 amino acids. V dropped 6 bases and J dropped 7; count of bases not matched to a gene: 15. Germline V CDR1 and CDR2: DFQATT, SNEGSKA (reference sequence). The CDR3 loop is CSASHNRGYAQPQHF. The CDR3 DNA reads as TGCAGTGCCAGTCACAACAGGGGATATGCCCAGCCCCAGCATTTT.

This clonotype was seen repeatedly, ten times or more. The chain joins TRBV6-5 to TRBJ1-1; D not certain. Looked up from germline, CDR1 is MNHEY and CDR2 is SVGAGI. There are 11 residues in the CDR3. V lost 2 bases to trimming and J lost 11 bases, with 9 bases between them. This CDR3 is CASSYGRTAFF. The CDR3 bases are TGTGCCAGCAGTTACGGCAGAACGGCTTTCTTT.

The V call is TRBV10-3, the J call TRBJ1-1, with a weak D call TRBD1 (5 bases). The CDR3 length is 13 residues. Trimming shortened V by 10 bases and J by 6 bases, and 18 bases separated the two germline ends. Germline-derived CDR1 and CDR2 are ENHRY and SYGVKD. The CDR3 sequence is CASSPLQGSEAFF. The CDR3 region has the DNA TGTGCCAGCTCACCACTGCAGGGTTCTGAAGCTTTCTTT.

This clonotype was detected only a few times. The genes are TRBV11-2 and TRBJ2-2; D uncertain. This CDR3 region has 12 residues. V was trimmed by 2 bases and J by 8 bases, leaving 6 bases between them. CDR1 is SGHAT, CDR2 FQNNGV, per germline. CDR3 amino acids: CASSLRQGELFF. For the CDR3, the DNA is TGTGCCAGCAGCTTACGGCAGGGGGAGCTGTTTTTT.

J is TRBJ2-7 and V is TRBV11-3; D possibly corresponds to TRBD2 (5 bases). In germline, CDR1 is SGHNT, CDR2 YENEEA. V was pared by 5 bases and J by 4 bases, with 12 bases between. CDR3 length: 13 residues. The CDR3 here is CASSLKGGYEQYF. The CDR3 DNA reads as TGTGCCAGCAGCCTAAAAGGAGGATACGAGCAGTACTTC.

The chain couples TRBV29-1 to TRBJ2-2, with D perhaps TRBD1 or TRBD2 (5 bases each). The CDR3 spans 11 residues. Germline values: CDR1 SQVTM, CDR2 ANQGSEA. With 4 bases removed from V and 6 bases from J, the gap between germline ends came to 6 bases. The CDR3 nucleotides read TGCAGCGTTGGAGGGGCCGGGGAGCTGTTTTTT. This encodes CSVGGAGELFF.

This clonotype came up many times. This chain links TRBV10-3 with TRBJ1-1, with a weak D call TRBD1 (6 bases). The V end was cut by 5 bases, the J end by 1 base, with 8 bases between. Germline CDR1 and CDR2: ENHRY and SYGVKD. The CDR3 spans 13 residues. Here the CDR3 DNA reads TGTGCCATCAGTCTGGACAGGAACACTGAAGCTTTCTTT. Its translation: CAISLDRNTEAFF.

This clonotype was detected a few times. This chain uses TRBV20-1 with TRBJ1-1; D is uncertain. V was cut by 2 bases and J by 3 bases, with 13 bases left in between. The germline CDR1 and CDR2 sequences are DFQATT and SNEGSKA (reference sequence). CDR3 length equals 14 residues. This CDR3 reads CSARSRGPDTEAFF. The CDR3 DNA reads as TGCAGTGCTAGAAGCCGGGGTCCTGACACTGAAGCTTTCTTT.

This clonotype showed up many times. The chain's CDR3 is CATSDANRQYF. The CDR3 DNA follows: TGTGCCACCAGTGACGCAAACAGACAGTACTTC. V is TRBV24-1 and J is TRBJ2-7; D is ambiguous. Germline V gene data show CDR1 as KGHDR and CDR2 as SFDVKD. This CDR3 contains 11 residues. The V end was cut by 4 bases, the J end by 10 bases, with 10 bases between.

CDR3 bases: TGCAGTGCTAGAGTTCCCACAGGGGACAATCAGCCCCAGCATTTT. Residues: CSARVPTGDNQPQHF. The chain recombines TRBV20-1 with TRBJ1-5, with 7 bases aligning to TRBD1. This CDR3 comprises 15 residues. V was clipped by 1 base and J by 3 bases; unmatched bases: 6. Germline V gives CDR1 DFQATT, CDR2 SNEGSKA (reference sequence).

This clonotype was observed many times. The V gene is TRBV24-1, the J gene TRBJ1-5; tentatively, D is TRBD1 (6 bases). The V gene's germline CDR1 is KGHDR and CDR2 SFDVKD. With 7 bases removed from V and 1 base from J, the gap between germline ends came to 16 bases. The CDR3 sequence is 16 residues long. The CDR3 nucleotides are TGTGCCACCAGCGGAACGGGGGGCGAAAGCAATCAGCCCCAGCATTTT. It specifies CATSGTGGESNQPQHF.

The J gene is TRBJ2-2, the V gene TRBV6-1; D perhaps matches TRBD2 (6 bases). The V and J ends lost 6 bases and 7 bases respectively, with 12 bases between them. Per germline, CDR1 MNHNS and CDR2 SASEGT. The CDR3 consists of 13 residues. For the CDR3, the DNA is TGTGCCAGCAGGCCTTTCGGGGGCGGGGAGCTGTTTTTT. Its translation is CASRPFGGGELFF.

The gene calls are TRBV25-1 and TRBJ1-2; 8 bases map to TRBD1. The J segment lost 7 bases and the V segment lost 4 bases, leaving 11 bases of the junction unmatched. The germline V gene encodes CDR1 MGHDK and CDR2 SYGVNS. The CDR3 has 15 amino acids. DNA of the CDR3: TGTGCCAGCAGTGCCCCCCGGACAGGGAGATCTGGCTACACCTTC. Its protein is CASSAPRTGRSGYTF.

This clonotype showed up just a few times. The chain is built from TRBV24-1 and TRBJ2-2, with D tentatively TRBD1 (6 bases). V gave up 5 bases and J gave up 6 bases, with 12 bases separating them. Germline CDR1 and CDR2: KGHDR and SFDVKD. CDR3 length: 14 residues. DNA for the CDR3: TGTGCCACCAGTGCAAACAGGGAGCCCGGGGAGCTGTTTTTT. Amino acid sequence: CATSANREPGELFF.

This clonotype occurred once. The chain employs TRBV12-5 and TRBJ1-1; D remains unclear. V shed 3 bases and J shed 0 bases, with 8 bases lying between them. CDR1 is LGHNT, CDR2 FRNRAP, per germline. There are 14 residues in the CDR3. The CDR3 DNA reads as TGTGCTAGTGGTTTCCAGACAATGAACACTGAAGCTTTCTTT. Protein product: CASGFQTMNTEAFF.

V usage is TRBV7-2 and J usage is TRBJ2-2; 8 bases are shared with TRBD1. Trimming took 4 bases from V and 5 from J; bases not matched to a gene: 0. This CDR3 region has 13 residues. The germline V gene encodes CDR1 SGHTA and CDR2 FQGNSA. The CDR3 DNA follows: TGTGCCAGCAGCTGGGACAGGACCGGGGAGCTGTTTTTT. It encodes CASSWDRTGELFF.

As for this clonotype: The junction differs from germline at one of its ends, possibly a read error. The chain couples TRBV7-9 to TRBJ2-7, with TRBD1 matching 8 bases. Germline CDR1 is SEHNR and CDR2 is FQNEAQ (reference sequence). CDR3 length equals 14 residues. CDR3 amino acids: CASSRTGKIYEQYF. The CDR3 DNA reads as TGCGCCAGCAGCCGGACAGGGAAGATCTACGAGCAGTACTTC.